This T cell receptor (beta chain) was found in a study of OX40 agonist ivuxolimab in advanced cancers. The study in broad terms: Ivuxolimab, which targeted the costimulatory receptor OX40 (CD134), was an agonistic, fully human IgG2 monoclonal antibody. The paper covers the monotherapy dose-escalation part of the phase I ivuxolimab trial, which included N of about 50 patients. Intravenous ivuxolimab was administered to patients every 2 weeks at six dose levels: 0.01, 0.1, 0.3, 1.5, 3 and 10 mg/kg. Patients were allowed to have had prior anti-PD-1, anti-PD-L1 or anti-CTLA-4 therapy, and approximately 41% of the dose-escalation patients had previously received checkpoint inhibitors. The dose-escalation cohort was roughly 87% male with a mean age of about 54 years, ranging from roughly 20 to 80. The point of sequencing TCRbeta in the periphery was to test whether ivuxolimab changed TCR sequence diversity and drove clonal T-cell expansion. Partial responses occurred in three dose-escalation patients: two with cutaneous melanoma and one with hepatocellular carcinoma. Among the roughly 50 dose-escalation patients, around 20 had hepatocellular carcinoma, roughly 15 melanoma, 9 renal cell carcinoma and 9 head and neck cancer.

The CDR3 covers 14 residues, taking in both the cysteine and the phenylalanine. The CDR3 DNA has 42 bases and is translated from base 1. The germline V gene sets CDR1 to SGHRS and CDR2 to YFSETQ. V is shortened by 3 bases, J by 3 bases, and the region joining them spans 12 bases. Patients with autoimmune disease history or receiving systemic immunosuppression were excluded from the trial. Peripheral blood for TCR sequencing was drawn from every dose cohort at baseline, at cycle 4 day 1 and at cycle 7 day 1. Samples were obtained from an open-label, multicenter, first-in-human phase I dose-escalation trial of ivuxolimab. Adults with locally advanced or metastatic melanoma, renal cell carcinoma, hepatocellular carcinoma or head and neck squamous cell carcinoma were enrolled in the trial. Before TCR sequencing, CD4+ and CD8+ T cells were separately sorted from peripheral blood. On the study overall, not on this receptor specifically: On average, CD8+ T cells showed more expanded clones than CD4+ T cells after ivuxolimab. Partial responders in the 0.1-3.0 mg/kg groups had among the lowest normalized peripheral clonal expansion, especially among CD8+ T cells. Low levels of normalized T-cell clonal expansion were also seen in some patients who did not respond. At doses of 0.1 to 3.0 mg/kg, clonal expansion of both CD4+ and CD8+ blood T cells was observed from baseline to week 6. The antigen specificity of the peripheral T cells that underwent clonal expansion was not determined.

For sequencing of the TCRbeta CDR3 region, genomic DNA was extracted from the sorted cells. TCRbeta CDR3 regions were sequenced using the immunoSEQ Assay. This immuneACCESS table, as held by TCRdb, lists in-frame sequences with V and J called but not all clones. Of the missing ones, under half trace to an unresolved V gene in checked studies; the others have no known cause. The sample table shows tens of thousands of clones, and 80% are seen once. The ten largest clones represent around 4.2% of the sample. On this clone: This receptor's antigen is unknown. Base qualities are not provided; no much larger clone lies one nucleotide away.

The rearrangement joined TRBV5-1 to TRBJ1-1; possibly the D gene is TRBD1, per 6 matching bases. This receptor was taken from an adult with an advanced solid tumor such as melanoma, head and neck, liver or kidney cancer. The specimen was CD4+ or CD8+ T cells sorted from blood, collected in a trial of the OX40 agonist ivuxolimab. The CDR3 in this case is CASSSQGEYTEAFF. The DNA is TGCGCCAGCAGCTCACAGGGAGAGTACACTGAAGCTTTCTTT.